Listed below are T cell receptor beta chains from one sample, sequenced in a study of CD8 T cells in Susac syndrome. TCRdb recomputed calls from the immunoSEQ multiplex PCR reads with MiXCR, one row per CDR3 protein. The sample lists 90,000 to 110,000 distinct CDR3 sequences, roughly 97% seen once, with under 0.1% in the top ten. Sequencing used CD4+ T cells from PBMCs. The receptors were sampled from a human donor in good health. Both conserved end residues are part of each CDR3. D genes are given only for firm matches.

V gene	J gene	D gene	CDR3 length	CDR3 DNA	CDR3 protein
TRBV29-1	TRBJ2-3	-	12	TGCAGCGTTAAGAGTATGACAGATACGCAGTATTTT	CSVKSMTDTQYF
TRBV2	TRBJ2-5	-	11	TGTGCCAGCACCACCCGGGAGACCCAGTACTTC	CASTTRETQYF
TRBV29-1	TRBJ2-7	TRBD1	13	TGCAGCGTTGGGGGACAGGCGGACTACGAGCAGTACTTC	CSVGGQADYEQYF
TRBV12-3/TRBV12-4	TRBJ1-5	-	14	TGTGCCAGCAGCCCCCGACAGTTCAATCAGCCCCAGCATTTT	CASSPRQFNQPQHF
TRBV9	TRBJ2-2	TRBD2	15	TGTGCCAGCAACCAGGAAGCGGGGTGGACCGGGGAGCTGTTTTTT	CASNQEAGWTGELFF
TRBV10-3	TRBJ1-1	-	13	TGTGCCATCAGTGGAGAGAAGACGACTGAAGCTTTCTTT	CAISGEKTTEAFF
TRBV7-2	TRBJ1-2	TRBD1	14	TGTGCCAGCAGCTTAGGGACAGGGTGGGATGGCTACACCTTC	CASSLGTGWDGYTF
TRBV6-6	TRBJ2-1	-	15	TGTGCCAGCAGTTACGGGCAGAGCTCCTACAATGAGCAGTTCTTC	CASSYGQSSYNEQFF
TRBV20-1	TRBJ2-4	TRBD2	14	TGCAGTGCTAGACTAGCGGGAGACAAAAACATTCAGTACTTC	CSARLAGDKNIQYF
TRBV28	TRBJ2-5	-	12	TGTGCCAGCCAAGGGACTCGAGAGACCCAGTACTTC	CASQGTRETQYF